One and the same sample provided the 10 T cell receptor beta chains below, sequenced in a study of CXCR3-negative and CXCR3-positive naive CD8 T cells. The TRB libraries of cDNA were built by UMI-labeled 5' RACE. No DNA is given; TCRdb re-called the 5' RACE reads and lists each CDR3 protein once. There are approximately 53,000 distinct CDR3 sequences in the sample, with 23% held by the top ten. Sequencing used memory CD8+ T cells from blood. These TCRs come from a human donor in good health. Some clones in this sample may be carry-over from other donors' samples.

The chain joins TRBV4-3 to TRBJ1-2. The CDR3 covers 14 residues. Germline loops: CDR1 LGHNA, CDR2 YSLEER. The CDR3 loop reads CASSQDFSYYGYTF.

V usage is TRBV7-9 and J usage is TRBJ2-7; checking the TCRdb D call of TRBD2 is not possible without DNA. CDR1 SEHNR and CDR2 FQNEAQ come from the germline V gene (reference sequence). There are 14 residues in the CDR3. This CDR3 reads CASSLAGGLGEQYF.

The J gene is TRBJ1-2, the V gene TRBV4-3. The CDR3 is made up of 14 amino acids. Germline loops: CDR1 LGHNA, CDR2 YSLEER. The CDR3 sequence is CASSQDMTDYGYTF.

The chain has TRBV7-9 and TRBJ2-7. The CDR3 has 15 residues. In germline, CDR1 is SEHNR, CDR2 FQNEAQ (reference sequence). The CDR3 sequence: CASSPTDGNSYEQYF.

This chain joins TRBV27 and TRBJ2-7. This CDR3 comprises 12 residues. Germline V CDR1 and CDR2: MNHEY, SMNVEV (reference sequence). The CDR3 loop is CASSSVSSEQYF.

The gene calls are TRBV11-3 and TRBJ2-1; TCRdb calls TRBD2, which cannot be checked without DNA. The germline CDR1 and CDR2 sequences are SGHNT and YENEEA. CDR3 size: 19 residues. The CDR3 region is CASSPLGGTAGDNYNEQFF.

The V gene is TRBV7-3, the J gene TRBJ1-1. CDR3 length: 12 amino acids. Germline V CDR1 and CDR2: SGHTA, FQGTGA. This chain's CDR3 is CASSSFSPEAFF.

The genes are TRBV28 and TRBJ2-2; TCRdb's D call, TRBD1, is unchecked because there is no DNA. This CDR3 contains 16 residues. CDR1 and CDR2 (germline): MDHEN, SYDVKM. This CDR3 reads CASSPRDRTNTGELFF. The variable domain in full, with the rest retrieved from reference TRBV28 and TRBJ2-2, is DVKVTQSSRYLVKRTGEKVFLECVQDMDHENMFWYRQDPGLGLRLIYFSYDVKMKEKGDIPEGYSVSREKKERFSLILESASTNQTSMYLCASSPRDRTNTGELFFGEGSRLTVL.

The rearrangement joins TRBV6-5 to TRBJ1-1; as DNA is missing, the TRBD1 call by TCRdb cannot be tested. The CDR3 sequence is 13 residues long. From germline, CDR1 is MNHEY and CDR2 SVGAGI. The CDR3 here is CASSYTKGVGAFF.

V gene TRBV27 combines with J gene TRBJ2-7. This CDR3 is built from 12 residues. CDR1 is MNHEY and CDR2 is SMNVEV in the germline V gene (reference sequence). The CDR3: CASSEVGYEQYF.